This is a list of T cell receptor beta chains from one sample in a study of neurological immune-mediated disorders. TCRdb recomputed calls from the 5' RACE reads with MiXCR, one row per CDR3 protein. The sample shows 55,000 or so distinct CDR3 sequences, roughly 4.3% of them seen only once. Sample: PBMCs. These receptors all stem from a man aged 45-65 years with multiple sclerosis. Both conserved end residues are part of each CDR3. D genes are given only for firm matches. A row's size may be missing; if present it is once, few, many or a size class.

d_call clone_size j_call v_call cdr3_aa cdr3_nt
TRBD2 many TRBJ2-7 TRBV5-6 CASSIRTSGRSEQYF TGTGCCAGCAGCATTCGGACTAGCGGGAGATCCGAGCAGTACTTC
TRBD2 many TRBJ2-1 TRBV20-1 CSAFSRASGSYNEQFF TGCAGTGCTTTCTCGCGGGCTAGCGGCTCCTACAATGAGCAGTTCTTC
. many TRBJ2-5 TRBV28 CASRLGQETQYF TGTGCCAGCAGGTTGGGCCAAGAGACCCAGTACTTC
. many TRBJ2-7 TRBV7-2 CASSLDRREQYF TGTGCCAGCAGCTTAGACCGACGCGAGCAGTACTTC
. many TRBJ1-1 TRBV5-1 CASSWSRNTEAFF TGCGCCAGCAGCTGGTCGCGAAACACTGAAGCTTTCTTT
. few TRBJ1-1 TRBV7-6 CASSLAAGHAARNTEAFF TGTGCCAGCAGCTTAGCCGCGGGCCACGCCGCGAGGAACACTGAAGCTTTCTTT
. many TRBJ2-1 TRBV20-1 CSGIIWNEQFF TGCAGTGGGATAATTTGGAATGAGCAGTTCTTC
. many TRBJ2-6 TRBV3-1 CASSQQDSGANVLTF TGTGCCAGCAGCCAACAGGACTCTGGGGCCAACGTCCTGACTTTC
TRBD1 many TRBJ1-5 TRBV27 CASSPLTGGGQPQHF TGTGCCAGCAGCCCCCTTACAGGGGGCGGCCAGCCCCAGCATTTT
. many TRBJ1-4 TRBV5-6 CASSRGRTATNEKLFF TGTGCCAGCAGCCGCGGGCGGACCGCAACTAATGAAAAACTGTTTTTT
. many TRBJ2-1 TRBV27 CASSTNGPYNEQFF TGTGCCAGCAGTACAAACGGACCTTACAATGAGCAGTTCTTC
. many TRBJ2-2 TRBV10-3 CAISDPLGPYTGELFF TGTGCCATCAGTGACCCTCTAGGACCCTACACCGGGGAGCTGTTTTTT
. many TRBJ1-2 TRBV7-2 CASSLVGSYQGPYGYTF TGTGCCAGCAGCTTAGTAGGATCTTATCAGGGCCCCTATGGCTACACCTTC
. . TRBJ1-1 TRBV3-1 CASSPTGRTPNTEAFF TGTGCCAGCAGCCCGACGGGCCGGACGCCGAACACTGAAGCTTTCTTT
. . TRBJ2-1 TRBV5-5 CASSLEQGSYNEQFF TGTGCCAGCAGCTTGGAACAGGGCTCTTACAATGAGCAGTTCTTC
TRBD2 few TRBJ2-3 TRBV29-1 CSVEDPRGWGVTDTQYF TGCAGCGTTGAAGATCCGCGGGGGTGGGGGGTGACAGATACGCAGTATTTT
TRBD1 few TRBJ1-2 TRBV7-9 CASSFDRGRLHGYTF TGTGCCAGCAGCTTTGACAGGGGGCGGCTCCATGGCTACACCTTC
. few TRBJ2-7 TRBV10-3 CAISGDRSSYEQYF TGTGCCATCAGTGGTGACAGGAGCTCCTACGAGCAGTACTTC
TRBD2 many TRBJ2-1 TRBV5-1 CASSPRGGTSGGNNEQFF TGCGCCAGCAGCCCCCGGGGGGGAACTAGCGGGGGAAACAATGAGCAGTTCTTC
. . TRBJ2-3 TRBV6-6 CASRSLLSTDTQYF TGTGCCAGCAGAAGCCTGTTAAGCACAGATACGCAGTATTTT
. many TRBJ2-7 TRBV13 CASSLARGEQYF TGTGCCAGCAGCTTAGCCCGGGGGGAGCAGTACTTC
. many TRBJ1-6 TRBV20-1 CSVREDSPLHF TGCAGTGTCCGGGAGGATTCACCCCTCCACTTT
. . TRBJ2-7 TRBV7-9 CASSFLEKPYEQYF TGTGCCAGCAGCTTTTTAGAAAAACCCTACGAGCAGTACTTC
. . TRBJ2-3 TRBV7-8 CASSLHTQYF TGTGCCAGCAGCTTGCATACGCAGTATTTT
. . TRBJ2-1 TRBV7-8 CASSGLNNEQFF TGTGCCAGCAGCGGGTTGAACAATGAGCAGTTCTTC
TRBD2 many TRBJ2-7 TRBV7-9 CASSPGTSVEQYF TGTGCCAGCAGCCCCGGGACTAGCGTAGAGCAGTACTTC
. many TRBJ2-1 TRBV14 CASRGGPYNEQFF TGTGCCAGCAGGGGGGGTCCCTACAATGAGCAGTTCTTC
. many TRBJ1-2 TRBV6-1 CASSERRGAYGYTF TGTGCCAGCAGTGAGAGAAGGGGTGCCTATGGCTACACCTTC
. . TRBJ1-4 TRBV12-3/TRBV12-4 CASSTADGATNEKLFF TGTGCCAGCAGTACCGCGGACGGTGCAACTAATGAAAAACTGTTTTTT
TRBD2 many TRBJ2-1 TRBV12-3/TRBV12-4 CASSRTSGRTEQFF TGTGCCAGCAGTAGGACTAGCGGGAGGACTGAGCAGTTCTTC
TRBD2 many TRBJ2-1 TRBV20-1 CSARVTSGSIVNEQFF TGCAGTGCTAGAGTAACTAGCGGGAGCATTGTGAATGAGCAGTTCTTC
. many TRBJ2-2 TRBV5-1 CASSEGIYTGELFF TGCGCCAGCAGCGAGGGGATCTACACCGGGGAGCTGTTTTTT
TRBD1 medium-sized TRBJ2-1 TRBV20-1 CSAEHPGQGGSEQFF TGCAGTGCTGAGCACCCGGGACAGGGAGGTTCTGAGCAGTTCTTC
. many TRBJ2-7 TRBV5-1 CASSLGWGEFSSYEQYF TGCGCCAGCAGCCTGGGGTGGGGGGAATTCAGCTCCTACGAGCAGTACTTC
. few TRBJ2-1 TRBV6-4 CASSVEGNYNEQFF TGTGCCAGCAGTGTGGAGGGGAACTACAATGAGCAGTTCTTC
. medium-sized TRBJ1-1 TRBV9 CASSGRDRTEAFF TGTGCCAGCAGCGGTCGCGACCGCACTGAAGCTTTCTTT
. many TRBJ2-4 TRBV5-1 CASSPRVVIQYF TGCGCCAGCAGCCCCCGGGTTGTCATTCAGTACTTC